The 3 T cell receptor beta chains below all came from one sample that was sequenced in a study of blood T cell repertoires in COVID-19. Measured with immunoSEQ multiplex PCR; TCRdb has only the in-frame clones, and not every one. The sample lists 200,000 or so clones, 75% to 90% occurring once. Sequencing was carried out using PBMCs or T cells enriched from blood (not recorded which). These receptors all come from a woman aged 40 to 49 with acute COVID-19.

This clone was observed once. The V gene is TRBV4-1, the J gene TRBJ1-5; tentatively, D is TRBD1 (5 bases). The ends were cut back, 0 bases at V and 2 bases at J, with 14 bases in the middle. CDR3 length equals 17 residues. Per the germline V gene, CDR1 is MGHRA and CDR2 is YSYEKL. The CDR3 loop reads CASSQETAVGRNQPQHF. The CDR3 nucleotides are TGCGCCAGCAGCCAAGAGACGGCGGTGGGGCGCAATCAGCCCCAGCATTTT.

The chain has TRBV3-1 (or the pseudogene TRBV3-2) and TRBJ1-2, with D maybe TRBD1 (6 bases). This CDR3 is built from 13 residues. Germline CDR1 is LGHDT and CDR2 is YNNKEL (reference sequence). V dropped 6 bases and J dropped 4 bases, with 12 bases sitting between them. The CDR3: CASSPDSSYGYTF. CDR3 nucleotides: TGTGCCAGCAGTCCGGACAGTTCCTATGGCTACACCTTC.

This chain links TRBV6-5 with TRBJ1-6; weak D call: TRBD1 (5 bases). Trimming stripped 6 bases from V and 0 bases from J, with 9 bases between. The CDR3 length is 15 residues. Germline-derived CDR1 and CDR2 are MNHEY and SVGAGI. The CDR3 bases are TGTGCCAGCAGGATTGACAGCTCCTATAATTCACCCCTCCACTTT. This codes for CASRIDSSYNSPLHF.